This TCR beta chain was identified during a study of T cell responses to AZD1222 COVID-19 vaccine. The CDR3 covers 15 residues. V was cut by 3 bases and J by 3 bases, with 11 bases left in between. Germline assignment: CDR1 ENHRY and CDR2 SYGVKD. Pooling covered second doses at about 4 or about 12 weeks. TCRdb's table, derived via immunoSEQ multiplex PCR, lists solely in-frame clones and lacks some. This table holds roughly 270,000 clones, 94% found once. This rearrangement joins TRBV10-3 to TRBJ2-2, with D perhaps TRBD2 (6 bases). The sample in question was peripheral blood, obtained 28 days after the second AZD1222 dose. This receptor was identified in an adult who received the AZD1222 COVID-19 vaccine. The CDR3 protein is CAISEEWGDTGELFF. CDR3 nucleotide sequence: TGTGCCATCAGTGAAGAGTGGGGGGACACCGGGGAGCTGTTTTTT.